The 15 T cell receptor beta chains listed next were all sequenced from one sample in a study of CD8+ T cells in alopecia areata. Isolated RNA was reverse transcribed into cDNA used as the sequencing template. This table comes from immunoSEQ multiplex PCR, and its TCRdb copy is limited to in-frame clones, with some not included. Among about 220,000 clones listed, roughly 56% were seen once. Treatment specified: oral pan-JAK inhibitor, 5-10 mg twice daily. The sample was CD4+ T cells sorted from blood, taken at week 4, from a patient treated with tofacitinib. These receptors all come from a human donor with alopecia areata.

In DNA, the CDR3 is TGTGCCAGTAGTATCGGCCCAAGGGAGACCCAGTACTTC. Translating it yields CASSIGPRETQYF. V is TRBV19 and J is TRBJ2-5; D remains unclear. CDR3 length: 13 amino acids. The V end lost 3 bases, the J end lost 5 bases, and 10 bases lay between the germline ends. Germline V gene sequence: CDR1 LNHDA, CDR2 SQIVND (reference sequence).

V is TRBV5-4 and J is TRBJ2-3, with TRBD2 identical over 8 bases. This CDR3 is 15 amino acids long. Looked up from germline, CDR1 is SGHNT and CDR2 is YYREEE (reference sequence). The ends lost 4 bases at V and 3 bases at J; junction bases unmatched: 7. CDR3 loop: CASSGPGGATDTQYF. The CDR3, as DNA: TGTGCCAGCAGCGGCCCCGGGGGGGCGACAGATACGCAGTATTTT.

This clone occurred once. The V call is TRBV7-2, the J call TRBJ1-1; possible D gene TRBD1, 5 bases. This CDR3 region has 15 residues. The V gene's germline CDR1 is SGHTA and CDR2 FQGNSA. The V gene lost 5 bases and the J gene lost 4 bases, with 17 bases spanning the gap. The chain's CDR3 is CASSMGPRRGTEAFF. For the CDR3, the DNA is TGTGCCAGCAGCATGGGACCCCGAAGGGGCACTGAAGCTTTCTTT.

The chain uses TRBV4-1 and TRBJ2-1; 11 positions agree with TRBD2. Trimming cost V 0 bases and J 7 bases; bases outside gene matches: 8. The germline CDR1 and CDR2 sequences are MGHRA and YSYEKL. The length of the CDR3 is 17 residues. The CDR3 spells CASSQEWASGGLNEQFF. The CDR3 DNA sequence: TGCGCCAGCAGCCAAGAATGGGCTAGCGGGGGGTTAAATGAGCAGTTCTTC.

V usage is TRBV9 and J usage is TRBJ2-6; 9 bases match TRBD1. The V gene's germline CDR1 is SGDLS and CDR2 YYNGEE. The CDR3 has 18 residues. Unmatched junction bases numbered 6, after V lost 2 bases and J lost 0 bases. CDR3 nucleotides: TGTGCCAGCAGCGTCAACCGGGACAGGGTCTCTGGGGCCAACGTCCTGACTTTC. It codes for CASSVNRDRVSGANVLTF.

The CDR3 sequence: CASSDHRQIGYTF. In DNA, the CDR3 is TGTGCCAGCAGCGACCACAGGCAAATTGGCTACACCTTC. The rearrangement uses TRBV9 and TRBJ1-2; possibly TRBD1 for D (5 bases). Looked up from germline, CDR1 is SGDLS and CDR2 is YYNGEE. The V end lost 3 bases, the J end lost 7 bases, and 13 bases lay between the germline ends. The CDR3 contains 13 residues.

Here the CDR3 DNA reads TGCAGCGTCTATAACCCCCAAGGACAGACCGGGGAGCTGTTTTTT. It yields the protein CSVYNPQGQTGELFF. The chain recombines TRBV29-1 with TRBJ2-2, with D perhaps matching TRBD1 (6 bases). Germline CDR1 is SQVTM and CDR2 is ANQGSEA. The CDR3 has 15 residues. V lost 6 bases to trimming and J lost 5 bases, with 19 bases between them.

The V call is TRBV15, the J call TRBJ1-6, with 12 bases that match TRBD1. The ends lost 4 bases at V and 10 bases at J; junction bases unmatched: 5. The CDR3 sequence is 15 residues long. Germline V gene data show CDR1 as LNHNV and CDR2 as YYDKDF (reference sequence). CDR3 DNA: TGTGCCACCAGCAAGGGACAGGGGGCAGGCTCACCCCTCCACTTT. As protein: CATSKGQGAGSPLHF.

The V gene is TRBV30, the J gene TRBJ1-2; the match to TRBD1 covers 8 bases. The V gene's germline CDR1 is GTSNPN and CDR2 SVGIG (reference sequence). The CDR3 contains 13 residues. The J segment lost 4 bases and the V segment lost 5 bases, leaving 6 bases of the junction unmatched. The CDR3, as DNA: TGTGCCTGGGGTGGACAGGGAGGCTATGGCTACACCTTC. Its translation is CAWGGQGGYGYTF.

The chain couples TRBV29-1 to TRBJ2-7; TRBD2 matches 7 bases. Germline CDR1 SQVTM, CDR2 ANQGSEA. V dropped 4 bases and J dropped 6; count of bases not matched to a gene: 6. The CDR3 has 12 residues. This CDR3 reads CSVVGGSREQYF. CDR3 nucleotide sequence: TGCAGCGTTGTCGGGGGGTCTCGCGAGCAGTACTTC.

The chain couples TRBV6-5 to TRBJ2-3; no firm D call. The CDR3 spans 12 residues. CDR1 is MNHEY, CDR2 SVGAGI, per germline. Trimming removed 6 bases at V and 8 bases at J, with 12 bases between. The CDR3 DNA is TGTGCCAGCAGAGCCCCTAGTGGTACGCAGTATTTT. Amino acid sequence: CASRAPSGTQYF.

This clone has a handful of counts. V and J are TRBV7-8 and TRBJ1-1, with a weak D call TRBD1 (5 bases). Trimming removed 5 bases from V and 4 bases from J, with 14 bases in between. The CDR3 spans 14 residues. Germline CDR1 SGHVS, CDR2 FQNEAQ. CDR3 DNA: TGTGCCAGCAGCCCACGGCGGGGCCCCACTGAAGCTTTCTTT. Translating gives CASSPRRGPTEAFF. Full variable domain (missing parts from reference TRBV7-8 and TRBJ1-1): GAGVSQSPRYKVAKRGQDVALRCDPISGHVSLFWYQQALGQGPEFLTYFQNEAQLDKSGLPSDRFFAERPEGSVSTLKIQRTQQEDSAVYLCASSPRRGPTEAFFGQGTRLTVV.

This clone has a count of ten or more. Written as DNA, the CDR3 is TGCAGCGCAATTGGACAGGGGGTATCTGAAGCTTTCTTT. Amino acid sequence: CSAIGQGVSEAFF. The rearrangement links TRBV29-1 to TRBJ1-1, with TRBD1 matching over 10 bases. The CDR3 has 13 residues. Germline-derived CDR1 and CDR2 are SQVTM and ANQGSEA. Trimming cost V 7 bases and J 6 bases; bases outside gene matches: 8.

Note on this clone: This sample also contains other DNA sequences that code for the same CDR3. The V and J genes are TRBV20-1 and TRBJ2-3; 7 nucleotides match TRBD2. Germline CDR1 DFQATT, CDR2 SNEGSKA (reference sequence). The CDR3 is made up of 11 amino acids. The ends lost 5 bases at V and 5 bases at J; junction bases unmatched: 1. Written as DNA, the CDR3 is TGCAGTGCTGGGGGGGTAGATACGCAGTATTTT. Translating it yields CSAGGVDTQYF.

This clone was seen more than once but under ten times. The chain is built from TRBV10-3 and TRBJ2-7; the match to TRBD1 covers 10 bases. V dropped 6 bases and J dropped 4; count of bases not matched to a gene: 6. Germline V lookup: CDR1 ENHRY, CDR2 SYGVKD. The length of the CDR3 is 14 residues. The DNA for the CDR3 is TGTGCCATCAGCGGACAGGGGGAAAGGTACGAGCAGTACTTC. This encodes CAISGQGERYEQYF.